A selection of T cell receptor beta chains follows, all from one sample in a study of shared clonotypes between healthy human individuals. The assay was immunoSEQ multiplex PCR, and TCRdb's table has in-frame clones only and misses some. The profile shows approximately 440,000 clones, approximately 71% of them singletons. The specimen sequenced was PBMCs. All receptors derive from a woman in her forties in good health. Some clones in this sample may be carry-over from other donors' samples. The CDR3 runs from the conserved cysteine through the conserved F or W. Each record gives: clone size, D gene, V gene, J gene, CDR3 DNA, CDR3 protein. A D gene is named only where the DNA matches it firmly. Clone size appears in some rows only: once, few, many, or a class for an expanded clone.

size: NA
D: NA
V: TRBV2
J: TRBJ1-4
DNA: TGTGCCAGCATCTACAGTCCAGGCAATAATGAAAAACTGTTTTTT
CDR3: CASIYSPGNNEKLFF

size: NA
D: TRBD1
V: TRBV29-1
J: TRBJ1-2
DNA: TGCAGCGTTGTAGAGGGACAGGGGTTGAGTAACTATGGCTACACCTTC
CDR3: CSVVEGQGLSNYGYTF

size: NA
D: TRBD2
V: TRBV7-7
J: TRBJ2-2
DNA: TGTGCTAGCAGCGGGAGCTCCACCGGGGAGCTGTTTTTT
CDR3: CASSGSSTGELFF

size: once
D: NA
V: TRBV21-1
J: TRBJ2-1
DNA: TGTGCCAGCAGCAAATGGACTAGCGGGAGGAGGAATGAGCAGTTCTTC
CDR3: CASSKWTSGRRNEQFF

size: NA
D: NA
V: TRBV4-1
J: TRBJ2-2
DNA: TGCGCCAGCAGCCAGCTAGTTTTCCAGAACACCGGGGAGCTGTTTTTT
CDR3: CASSQLVFQNTGELFF

size: NA
D: NA
V: TRBV5-1
J: TRBJ1-5
DNA: TGCGCCAGCAGCCTACAGGGAGGGCATCAGCCCCAGCATTTT
CDR3: CASSLQGGHQPQHF

size: NA
D: TRBD1
V: TRBV5-1
J: TRBJ2-7
DNA: TGCGCCAGCAGCCAGGGTGCGGGACAGGGGTTCGAGCAGTACTTC
CDR3: CASSQGAGQGFEQYF

size: NA
D: NA
V: TRBV27
J: TRBJ2-7
DNA: TGTGCCAGCCGGTGGGGGACCACCTACGAGCAGTACTTC
CDR3: CASRWGTTYEQYF

size: NA
D: NA
V: TRBV15
J: TRBJ2-1
DNA: TGTGCCACCAGCAGAGATTGGAGGGCATCCTACAATGAGCAGTTCTTC
CDR3: CATSRDWRASYNEQFF

size: NA
D: TRBD1
V: TRBV27
J: TRBJ1-2
DNA: TGTGCCAGCAGTTTATATGTGGGACAGAACTATGGCTACACCTTC
CDR3: CASSLYVGQNYGYTF

size: NA
D: TRBD1
V: TRBV25-1
J: TRBJ2-1
DNA: TGTGCCAGCAGTGGCTACAGGGGGCGCGGATACAATGAGCAGTTCTTC
CDR3: CASSGYRGRGYNEQFF

size: NA
D: TRBD1
V: TRBV5-1
J: TRBJ2-7
DNA: TGCGCCAGCAGCCTCGGGACAGCCGGGGCCTACGAGCAGTACTTC
CDR3: CASSLGTAGAYEQYF

size: NA
D: TRBD2
V: TRBV29-1
J: TRBJ2-5
DNA: TGCAGCGTACTAGCGGGAGACCAAGAGACCCAGTACTTC
CDR3: CSVLAGDQETQYF

size: NA
D: TRBD2
V: TRBV28
J: TRBJ2-2
DNA: TGTGCCAGCACCCCGAGACTAGCGGGAGTCGGGGAGCTGTTTTTT
CDR3: CASTPRLAGVGELFF

size: NA
D: TRBD1
V: TRBV5-1
J: TRBJ2-7
DNA: TGCGCCAGCAGCTTCGGGACAGTCCATTACGAGCAGTACTTC
CDR3: CASSFGTVHYEQYF

size: many
D: TRBD2
V: TRBV7-2
J: TRBJ2-7
DNA: TGTGCCAGCAGCTCCGGAGGGACTAGCTACGAGCAGTACTTC
CDR3: CASSSGGTSYEQYF

size: NA
D: TRBD1
V: TRBV6-5
J: TRBJ2-7
DNA: TGTGCCAGCAAAGTCCGTCGGACAGGGAATTTGCAGTACTTC
CDR3: CASKVRRTGNLQYF

size: NA
D: TRBD2
V: TRBV28
J: TRBJ2-3
DNA: TGTGCCAGCACAGGCGGGAGGGCCTTAGATACGCAGTATTTT
CDR3: CASTGGRALDTQYF

size: NA
D: TRBD2
V: TRBV7-2
J: TRBJ2-1
DNA: TGTGCCAGCAGCCGGGCGAGGGAGGGTTACAATGAGCAGTTCTTC
CDR3: CASSRAREGYNEQFF

size: NA
D: NA
V: TRBV10-3
J: TRBJ1-4
DNA: TGTGCCATCAGTGAGTGGGGGAGAGGACCGAATAATGAAAAACTGTTTTTT
CDR3: CAISEWGRGPNNEKLFF

size: once
D: TRBD1
V: TRBV5-8
J: TRBJ1-1
DNA: TGTGCCAGCAGTTTTGGGGGACAGGGTGAAGCTTTCTTT
CDR3: CASSFGGQGEAFF

size: NA
D: NA
V: TRBV5-6
J: TRBJ1-4
DNA: TGTGCCAGCAGCCTCCACATCGGGATTAATGAAAAACTGTTTTTT
CDR3: CASSLHIGINEKLFF

size: NA
D: NA
V: TRBV11-3
J: TRBJ1-5
DNA: TGTGCCAGCAGCTGGACAGAGAATCAGCCCCAGCATTTT
CDR3: CASSWTENQPQHF

size: NA
D: NA
V: TRBV14
J: TRBJ2-5
DNA: TGTGCCAGCAGCCAAGATCGGCGGGTAGCGGTCGGGGAGACCCAGTACTTC
CDR3: CASSQDRRVAVGETQYF

size: NA
D: NA
V: TRBV5-6
J: TRBJ1-2
DNA: TGTGCCAGCAGCTCGAAAAGTGGGGCCAACTATGGCTACACCTTC
CDR3: CASSSKSGANYGYTF

size: NA
D: NA
V: TRBV15
J: TRBJ2-7
DNA: TGTGCCACCAGCAGTCCCTCTTCCTACGAGCAGTACTTC
CDR3: CATSSPSSYEQYF

size: few
D: NA
V: TRBV30
J: TRBJ1-2
DNA: TGTGCCTGGAGTGAACACCCGGGATACGGCTACACCTTC
CDR3: CAWSEHPGYGYTF

size: many
D: TRBD2
V: TRBV7-3
J: TRBJ2-7
DNA: TGTGCCAGCAGCCCCGGACTAGCGGGAGACGAGCAGTACTTC
CDR3: CASSPGLAGDEQYF

size: NA
D: NA
V: TRBV28
J: TRBJ1-4
DNA: TGTGCCAGCAGGACGATACAGGGCAGGAAGGCCGGGGTGGGTGAAAAACTGTTTTTT
CDR3: CASRTIQGRKAGVGEKLFF

size: once
D: NA
V: TRBV6-1
J: TRBJ2-3
DNA: TGTGCCAGCAGTGTTTCGGGAGCTAGCACAGATACGCAGTATTTT
CDR3: CASSVSGASTDTQYF

size: NA
D: TRBD1
V: TRBV2
J: TRBJ1-5
DNA: TGTGCCAGCAAGGGGCAGGGGGTGGGGCCCCAGCATTTT
CDR3: CASKGQGVGPQHF

size: NA
D: NA
V: TRBV25-1
J: TRBJ1-2
DNA: TGTGCCAGCAGTGAATATGGTCTCGGAGGCTACACCTTC
CDR3: CASSEYGLGGYTF

size: few
D: NA
V: TRBV10-3
J: TRBJ2-3
DNA: TGTGCCATCAGTGATGGGACGCCCACAGATACGCAGTATTTT
CDR3: CAISDGTPTDTQYF

size: NA
D: TRBD2
V: TRBV5-1
J: TRBJ2-1
DNA: TGCGCCAGCAGATCCGGGCTAGCGGGAGTCTCCCTCTACAATGAGCAGTTCTTC
CDR3: CASRSGLAGVSLYNEQFF

size: NA
D: TRBD1
V: TRBV10-3
J: TRBJ1-2
DNA: TGTGCCATCAGTGAGCTGGGACAGCAAACTAACTATGGCTACACCTTC
CDR3: CAISELGQQTNYGYTF

size: NA
D: NA
V: TRBV2
J: TRBJ2-7
DNA: TGTGCCAGCAGTGAAGCGCTTCTAGCGTTCTCCTACGAGCAGTACTTC
CDR3: CASSEALLAFSYEQYF

size: few
D: NA
V: TRBV5-4
J: TRBJ1-2
DNA: TGTGCCAGCAGCTCAGGGGAAAGGTTGCGTGGCTACACCTTC
CDR3: CASSSGERLRGYTF

size: few
D: NA
V: TRBV7-2
J: TRBJ2-7
DNA: TGTGCCAGCAGCTCCACAGGGTATTCCTACGAGCAGTACTTC
CDR3: CASSSTGYSYEQYF

size: NA
D: TRBD2
V: TRBV9
J: TRBJ2-3
DNA: TGTGCCAGCAGCGCTGGGACTAGCGGGACAGTAGATACGCAGTATTTT
CDR3: CASSAGTSGTVDTQYF

size: few
D: NA
V: TRBV30
J: TRBJ2-1
DNA: TGTGCCTGGATGTGGGGGCTTGAGCAGTTCTTC
CDR3: CAWMWGLEQFF

size: NA
D: NA
V: TRBV7-9
J: TRBJ2-7
DNA: TGTGCCAGCAGCTCCGCCGATTTTGCCTACGAGCAGTACTTC
CDR3: CASSSADFAYEQYF

size: NA
D: TRBD2
V: TRBV5-4
J: TRBJ2-3
DNA: TGTGCCAGCACCACGAAATCTAGCGGAACCACAGATACGCAGTATTTT
CDR3: CASTTKSSGTTDTQYF

size: NA
D: NA
V: TRBV27
J: TRBJ2-3
DNA: TGTGCCAGCAGGGGATCTACAGATACGCAGTATTTT
CDR3: CASRGSTDTQYF

size: NA
D: NA
V: TRBV12-2
J: TRBJ2-1
DNA: TGTGCAAGTCGCCTCCGGGATAAAGGCCCCCACAATGAGCAGTTCTTC
CDR3: CASRLRDKGPHNEQFF

size: NA
D: NA
V: TRBV19
J: TRBJ1-1
DNA: TGTGCCAGTAGAACAGACAGGAGCTTCGATGAAGCTTTCTTT
CDR3: CASRTDRSFDEAFF

size: NA
D: NA
V: TRBV11-2
J: TRBJ1-2
DNA: TGTGCCAGCAGCTTGGTCACAGGAGCTAACTATGGCTACACCTTC
CDR3: CASSLVTGANYGYTF

size: NA
D: NA
V: TRBV2
J: TRBJ2-2
DNA: TGTGCCAGCACCTCTGGGGCGGGAACCGGGGAGCTGTTTTTT
CDR3: CASTSGAGTGELFF

size: NA
D: NA
V: TRBV28
J: TRBJ2-7
DNA: TGTGCCAGCACCGTTAGCGGAGGGGACTACGAGCAGTACTTC
CDR3: CASTVSGGDYEQYF

size: NA
D: NA
V: TRBV18
J: TRBJ2-1
DNA: TGTGCCAGCTCACCACCGACAGTCGATGAGCAGTTCTTC
CDR3: CASSPPTVDEQFF

size: NA
D: TRBD1
V: TRBV28
J: TRBJ2-7
DNA: TGTGCCAGCAGTACCCCCCGACAGGGCGGCGAGCAGTACTTC
CDR3: CASSTPRQGGEQYF